One sample yielded the 17 T cell receptor beta chains listed below, sequenced in a study of blood T cell repertoires in COVID-19. The method was immunoSEQ multiplex PCR; TCRdb's version includes in-frame clones alone and lacks a portion of them. The profile shows nearly 90,000 clones, 70% to 90% of them singletons. Sequenced input: peripheral blood. The receptors were gathered from a man in his sixties with acute or convalescent COVID-19.

The chain links TRBV24-1 to TRBJ1-3; D remains unclear. Trimming took 5 bases from V and 0 from J, leaving 7 bases between them. Germline CDR1 reads KGHDR; CDR2 reads SFDVKD. The CDR3 has 14 amino acids. In nucleotides, the CDR3 is TGTGCCACCAGTGCAGGCTTCTCTGGAAACACCATATATTTT. Translated: CATSAGFSGNTIYF.

In DNA, the CDR3 is TGTGCCAGTAGTACCTCTCCCGGGACAGGGTTCCACATATATTTT. As protein: CASSTSPGTGFHIYF. The chain carries TRBV19 and TRBJ1-3, with 9 bases aligning to TRBD1. The CDR3 runs 15 residues. Germline CDR1 reads LNHDA; CDR2 reads SQIVND (reference sequence). Trimming removed 4 bases from V and 12 bases from J; junction bases left unmatched: 13.

For this clone: This CDR3 is also generated by other DNA sequences in the sample. V usage is TRBV6-5 and J usage is TRBJ2-7; 11 bases align to TRBD2. V shed 4 bases and J 1 base; nucleotides not matched to a gene: 0. CDR1 MNHEY and CDR2 SVGAGI come from the germline V gene. This CDR3 spans 14 amino acids. The chain's CDR3 is CASSWTSGSYEQYF. CDR3 sequence (DNA): TGTGCCAGCAGTTGGACTAGCGGGTCCTACGAGCAGTACTTC.

The V call is TRBV29-1, the J call TRBJ2-3; 8 nucleotides agree with TRBD2. V trimming: 7 bases; J trimming: 4 bases; junction bases outside the gene matches: 10. Germline V CDR1 and CDR2: SQVTM, ANQGSEA. This CDR3 is built from 14 residues. CDR3 amino acids: CSARTSRGADTQYF. DNA for the CDR3: TGCAGCGCCAGGACTAGCCGAGGGGCAGATACGCAGTATTTT.

The V gene is TRBV5-1, the J gene TRBJ2-2, with D unclear. The germline V and J ends were trimmed by 0 bases and 0 bases, with 6 bases remaining between them. The CDR3 consists of 15 residues. From germline, CDR1 is SGHRS and CDR2 YFSETQ. The CDR3 DNA reads as TGCGCCAGCAGCTTGGGTGTAGCGAACACCGGGGAGCTGTTTTTT. Translated, it gives CASSLGVANTGELFF. Complete variable domain (other parts from reference TRBV5-1 and TRBJ2-2): KAGVTQTPRYLIKTRGQQVTLSCSPISGHRSVSWYQQTPGQGLQFLFEYFSETQRNKGNFPGRFSGRQFSNSRSEMNVSTLELGDSALYLCASSLGVANTGELFFGEGSRLTVL.

The V call is TRBV5-1, the J call TRBJ2-2; D possibly corresponds to TRBD1 (5 bases). V shed 4 bases and J shed 9 bases, with 13 bases lying between them. The germline gives CDR1 SGHRS, CDR2 YFSETQ. The CDR3 consists of 13 residues. The CDR3 region has the DNA TGCGCCAGCAGCCAGGGAAGTACGCGGGAGCTGTTTTTT. Translation: CASSQGSTRELFF.

This clone has just one count. This chain links TRBV5-1 with TRBJ2-4; tentatively, D is TRBD2 (7 bases). The CDR3 length is 18 residues. The germline V gene has CDR1 SGHRS and CDR2 YFSETQ. The V end lost 5 bases, the J end lost 1 base, and 22 bases lay between the germline ends. The CDR3 DNA follows: TGCGCCAGCAGAGTGGGGGGGCTCACGGAGCTGGCCAAAAACATTCAGTACTTC. It codes for CASRVGGLTELAKNIQYF. The full variable domain, with the rest looked up from reference TRBV5-1 and TRBJ2-4, is KAGVTQTPRYLIKTRGQQVTLSCSPISGHRSVSWYQQTPGQGLQFLFEYFSETQRNKGNFPGRFSGRQFSNSRSEMNVSTLELGDSALYLCASRVGGLTELAKNIQYFGAGTRLSVL.

This chain joins TRBV27 and TRBJ2-1; 9 positions match TRBD2. The V gene's germline CDR1 is MNHEY and CDR2 SMNVEV (reference sequence). There are 15 residues in the CDR3. Unmatched junction bases numbered 8, after V lost 2 bases and J lost 9 bases. The CDR3 DNA is TGTGCCAGCAGTTTAGGGACTAGCCTATCGGGTGAGCAGTTCTTC. Translation gives CASSLGTSLSGEQFF.

V usage is TRBV29-1 and J usage is TRBJ1-1, with a weak D call TRBD1 (5 bases). The V end was cut by 4 bases, the J end by 3 bases, with 12 bases between. The CDR3 sequence is 13 residues long. In germline, CDR1 is SQVTM, CDR2 ANQGSEA. CDR3 residues: CSVAGVRYTEAFF. The CDR3 bases are TGCAGCGTTGCGGGGGTGAGGTACACTGAAGCTTTCTTT.

This chain uses TRBV9 with TRBJ1-1; no clear D. CDR1 is SGDLS, CDR2 YYNGEE, per germline. CDR3 length: 13 residues. V was pared by 4 bases and J by 2 bases, with 9 bases between. The CDR3 DNA sequence: TGTGCCAGCAGCCTTAAAGCCAACACTGAAGCTTTCTTT. Translated, it gives CASSLKANTEAFF.

CDR3 nucleotide sequence: TGTGCCACCAAAGGACTAGCGGGGGTCACCGGGGAGCTGTTTTTT. This codes for CATKGLAGVTGELFF. The chain has TRBV27 and TRBJ2-2, with 13 bases that match TRBD2. The V and J ends lost 10 bases and 4 bases, in that order; junction bases with no gene match: 6. Germline loops: CDR1 MNHEY, CDR2 SMNVEV (reference sequence). The CDR3 is 15 amino acids.

The chain recombines TRBV28 with TRBJ2-7; perhaps TRBD2 as D (5 bases). This CDR3 spans 13 amino acids. Trimming took 6 bases from V and 5 from J, leaving 14 bases between them. The V gene's germline CDR1 is MDHEN and CDR2 SYDVKM. CDR3 DNA: TGTGCCAGCAGAGGTGGGAGTCTGAACGAGCAGTACTTC. Translating it yields CASRGGSLNEQYF. The complete variable domain, with remaining parts taken from reference TRBV28 and TRBJ2-7, reads DVKVTQSSRYLVKRTGEKVFLECVQDMDHENMFWYRQDPGLGLRLIYFSYDVKMKEKGDIPEGYSVSREKKERFSLILESASTNQTSMYLCASRGGSLNEQYFGPGTRLTVT.

A few counts support this clone. The genes are TRBV27 and TRBJ2-1; 7 bases align to TRBD2. This CDR3 comprises 17 residues. V lost 0 bases to trimming and J lost 1 base; unmatched junction nucleotides: 6. Germline CDR1 MNHEY, CDR2 SMNVEV (reference sequence). This chain's CDR3 is CASSLSRGGSSYNEQFF. CDR3 in DNA: TGTGCCAGCAGTTTATCGAGGGGCGGGAGTTCCTACAATGAGCAGTTCTTC.

This chain's CDR3 is CASSQVAGTIQETQYF. The CDR3 DNA sequence: TGCGCCAGCAGCCAAGTCGCTGGGACTATCCAAGAGACCCAGTACTTC. The chain couples TRBV4-1 to TRBJ2-5, with 7 bases matching TRBD2. In germline, CDR1 is MGHRA, CDR2 YSYEKL. Trimming at V came to 1 base and at J to 1 base, leaving 6 bases not matched to a gene. This CDR3 has 16 residues.

The rearrangement links TRBV6-5 to TRBJ2-1; 9 bases line up with TRBD2. Germline V gives CDR1 MNHEY, CDR2 SVGAGI. The CDR3 loop spans 14 amino acids. V lost 8 bases to trimming and J lost 9 bases; unmatched junction nucleotides: 11. The CDR3 here is CASEKEREEGEQFF. The CDR3 DNA reads TGTGCCAGCGAGAAGGAGCGGGAGGAGGGTGAGCAGTTCTTC.

This chain links TRBV19 with TRBJ2-7; weak D call: TRBD1 (5 bases). The CDR3 contains 15 residues. V was pared by 1 base and J by 4 bases, with 14 bases between. Looked up from germline, CDR1 is LNHDA and CDR2 is SQIVND (reference sequence). Here the CDR3 DNA reads TGTGCCAGTAGTATAGGGCCCAGGGTTACTTACGAGCAGTACTTC. It translates to CASSIGPRVTYEQYF.

On this clone itself: Other DNA sequences in the same sample also yield this CDR3. This chain links TRBV9 with TRBJ1-2, with D perhaps TRBD1 (5 bases). Trimming left V 0 bases short and J 2 bases short, with 11 bases between. The CDR3 has 15 residues. The V gene's germline CDR1 is SGDLS and CDR2 YYNGEE. CDR3 sequence reads: CASSVGTGGNYGYTF. The CDR3 DNA is TGTGCCAGCAGCGTAGGGACGGGGGGGAACTATGGCTACACCTTC.